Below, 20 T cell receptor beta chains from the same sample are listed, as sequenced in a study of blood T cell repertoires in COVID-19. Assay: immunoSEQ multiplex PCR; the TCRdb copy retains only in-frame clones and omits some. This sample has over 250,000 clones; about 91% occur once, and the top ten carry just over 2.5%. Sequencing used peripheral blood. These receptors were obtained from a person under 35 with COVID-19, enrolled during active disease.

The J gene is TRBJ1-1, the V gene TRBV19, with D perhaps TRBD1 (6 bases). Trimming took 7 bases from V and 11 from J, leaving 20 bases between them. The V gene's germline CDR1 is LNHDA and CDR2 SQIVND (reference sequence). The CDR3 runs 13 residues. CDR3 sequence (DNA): TGTGCCAGTACCCGGGGGGGCACAGGGAGGGCTTTCTTT. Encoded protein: CASTRGGTGRAFF.

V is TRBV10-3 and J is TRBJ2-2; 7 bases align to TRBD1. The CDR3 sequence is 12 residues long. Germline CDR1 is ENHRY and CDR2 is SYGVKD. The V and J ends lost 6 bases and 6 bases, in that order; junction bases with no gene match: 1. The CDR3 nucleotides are TGTGCCATCAGGCAGGGGGCCGGGGAGCTGTTTTTT. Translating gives CAIRQGAGELFF.

CDR3 nucleotides: TGTGCCAGCAATCGGCAGGGACTCAATCAGCCCCAGCATTTT. This encodes CASNRQGLNQPQHF. The chain has TRBV6-5 and TRBJ1-5; TRBD1 might be the D (5 bases). This CDR3 has 14 residues. Trimming shortened V by 7 bases and J by 3 bases, and 13 bases separated the two germline ends. The V gene's germline CDR1 is MNHEY and CDR2 SVGAGI.

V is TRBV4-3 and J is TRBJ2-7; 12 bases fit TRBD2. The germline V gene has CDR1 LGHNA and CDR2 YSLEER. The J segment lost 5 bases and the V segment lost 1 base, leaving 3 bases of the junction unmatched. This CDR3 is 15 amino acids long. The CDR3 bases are TGCGCCAGCAGCCAAGTAGCTAGCGGGAGGGACGAGCAGTACTTC. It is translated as CASSQVASGRDEQYF.

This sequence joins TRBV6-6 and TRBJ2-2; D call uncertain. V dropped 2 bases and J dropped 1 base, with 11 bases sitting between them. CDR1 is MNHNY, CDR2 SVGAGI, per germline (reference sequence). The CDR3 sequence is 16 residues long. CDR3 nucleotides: TGTGCCAGCAGTTACATCCCGGTATTGAACACCGGGGAGCTGTTTTTT. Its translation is CASSYIPVLNTGELFF.

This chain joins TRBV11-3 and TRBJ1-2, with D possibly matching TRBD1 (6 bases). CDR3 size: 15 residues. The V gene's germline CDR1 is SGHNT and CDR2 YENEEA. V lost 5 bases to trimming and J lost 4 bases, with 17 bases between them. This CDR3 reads CASSLGGVPPYGYTF. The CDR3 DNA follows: TGTGCCAGCAGCCTAGGGGGAGTTCCCCCCTATGGCTACACCTTC. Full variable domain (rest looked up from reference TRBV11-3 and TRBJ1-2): EAGVVQSPRYKIIEKKQPVAFWCNPISGHNTLYWYLQNLGQGPELLIRYENEEAVDDSQLPKDRFSAERLKGVDSTLKIQPAELGDSAVYLCASSLGGVPPYGYTFGSGTRLTVV.

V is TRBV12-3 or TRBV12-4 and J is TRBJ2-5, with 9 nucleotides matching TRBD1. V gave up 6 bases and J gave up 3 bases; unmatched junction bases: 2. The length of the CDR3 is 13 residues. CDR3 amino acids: CASSWTGEETQYF. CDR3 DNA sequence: TGTGCCAGCAGCTGGACAGGGGAAGAGACCCAGTACTTC.

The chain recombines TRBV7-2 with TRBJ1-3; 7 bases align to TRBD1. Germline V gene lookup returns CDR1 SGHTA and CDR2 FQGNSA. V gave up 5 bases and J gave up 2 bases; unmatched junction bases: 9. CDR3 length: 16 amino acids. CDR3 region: CASSVNRGNAGNTIYF. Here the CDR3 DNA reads TGTGCCAGCAGCGTGAACAGGGGAAATGCTGGAAACACCATATATTTT.

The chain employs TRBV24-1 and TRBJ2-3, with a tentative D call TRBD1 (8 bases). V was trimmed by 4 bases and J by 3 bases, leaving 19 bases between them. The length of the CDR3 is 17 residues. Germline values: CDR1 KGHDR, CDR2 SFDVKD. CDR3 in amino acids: CATSDPSTGGVTDTQYF. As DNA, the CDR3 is TGTGCCACCAGTGACCCCTCCACAGGGGGGGTTACAGATACGCAGTATTTT.

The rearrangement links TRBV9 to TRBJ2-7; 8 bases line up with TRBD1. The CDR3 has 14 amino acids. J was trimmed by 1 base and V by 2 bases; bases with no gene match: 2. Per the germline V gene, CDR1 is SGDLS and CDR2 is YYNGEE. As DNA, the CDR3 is TGTGCCAGCAGCGTCACAGGGGGTTCCTACGAGCAGTACTTC. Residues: CASSVTGGSYEQYF.

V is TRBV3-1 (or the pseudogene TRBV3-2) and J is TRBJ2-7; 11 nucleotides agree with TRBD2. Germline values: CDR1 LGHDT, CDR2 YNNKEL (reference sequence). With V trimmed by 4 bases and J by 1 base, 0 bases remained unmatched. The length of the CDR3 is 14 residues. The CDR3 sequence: CASSPSGRSYEQYF. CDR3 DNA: TGTGCCAGCAGCCCTAGCGGGAGGTCCTACGAGCAGTACTTC.

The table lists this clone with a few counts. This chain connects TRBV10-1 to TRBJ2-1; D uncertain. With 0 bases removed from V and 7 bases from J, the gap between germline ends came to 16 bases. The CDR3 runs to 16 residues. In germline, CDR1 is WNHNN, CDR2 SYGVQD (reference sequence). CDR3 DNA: TGCGCCAGCAGTGAGTCCACTTATCCCCACCCAAATGAGCAGTTCTTC. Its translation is CASSESTYPHPNEQFF.

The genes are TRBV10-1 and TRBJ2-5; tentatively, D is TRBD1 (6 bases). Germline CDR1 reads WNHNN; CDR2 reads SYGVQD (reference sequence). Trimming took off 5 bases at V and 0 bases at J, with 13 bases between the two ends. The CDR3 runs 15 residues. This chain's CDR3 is CASSTGHPNQETQYF. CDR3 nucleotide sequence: TGCGCCAGCAGTACGGGACACCCAAACCAAGAGACCCAGTACTTC.

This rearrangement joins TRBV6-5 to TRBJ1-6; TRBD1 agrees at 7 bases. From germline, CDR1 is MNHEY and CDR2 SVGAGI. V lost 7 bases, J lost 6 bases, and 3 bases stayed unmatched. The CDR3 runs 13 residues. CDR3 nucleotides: TGTGCCAGCAACCAGGGGGGTAATTCACCCCTCCACTTT. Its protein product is CASNQGGNSPLHF.

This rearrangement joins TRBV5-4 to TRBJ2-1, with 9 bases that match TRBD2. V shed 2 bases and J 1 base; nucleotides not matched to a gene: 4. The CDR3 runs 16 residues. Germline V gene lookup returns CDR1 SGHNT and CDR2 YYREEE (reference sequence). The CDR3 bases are TGTGCCAGCAGCTTCCCTAGCGGGAAATCCTACAATGAGCAGTTCTTC. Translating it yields CASSFPSGKSYNEQFF.

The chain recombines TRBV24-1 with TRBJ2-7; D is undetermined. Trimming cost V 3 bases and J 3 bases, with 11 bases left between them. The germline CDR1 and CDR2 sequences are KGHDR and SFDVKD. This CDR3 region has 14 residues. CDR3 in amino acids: CATSDNDGVYEQYF. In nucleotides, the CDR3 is TGTGCCACCAGTGATAATGACGGAGTCTACGAGCAGTACTTC.

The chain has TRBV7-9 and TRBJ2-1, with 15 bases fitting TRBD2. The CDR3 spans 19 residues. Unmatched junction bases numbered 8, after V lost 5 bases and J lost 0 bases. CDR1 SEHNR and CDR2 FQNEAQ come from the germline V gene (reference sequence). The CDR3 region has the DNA TGTGCCAGCAGCCATGGGACTAGCGGGAGGCCTAGCTCCTACAATGAGCAGTTCTTC. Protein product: CASSHGTSGRPSSYNEQFF.

In DNA, the CDR3 is TGTGCCAGCGCCGGGCGACAGGGTTCCTACGAGCAGTACTTC. Protein product: CASAGRQGSYEQYF. The chain employs TRBV27 and TRBJ2-7; 7 bases align to TRBD1. The CDR3 is 14 amino acids. From germline, CDR1 is MNHEY and CDR2 SMNVEV (reference sequence). V was pared by 8 bases and J by 1 base, with 8 bases of the junction left unmatched.

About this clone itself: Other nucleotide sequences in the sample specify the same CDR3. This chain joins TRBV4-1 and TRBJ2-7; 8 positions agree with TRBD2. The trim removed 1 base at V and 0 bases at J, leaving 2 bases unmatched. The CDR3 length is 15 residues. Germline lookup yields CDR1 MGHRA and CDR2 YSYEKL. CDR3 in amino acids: CASSQGLALSYEQYF. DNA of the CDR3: TGCGCCAGCAGCCAAGGACTAGCGCTCTCCTACGAGCAGTACTTC.

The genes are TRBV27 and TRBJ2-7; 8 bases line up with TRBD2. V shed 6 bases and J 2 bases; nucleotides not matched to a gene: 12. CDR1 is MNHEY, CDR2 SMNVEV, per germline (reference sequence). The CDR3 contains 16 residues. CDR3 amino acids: CASSPLSGTTTYEQYF. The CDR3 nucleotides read TGTGCCAGCAGCCCCCTTAGCGGGACCACTACCTACGAGCAGTACTTC.